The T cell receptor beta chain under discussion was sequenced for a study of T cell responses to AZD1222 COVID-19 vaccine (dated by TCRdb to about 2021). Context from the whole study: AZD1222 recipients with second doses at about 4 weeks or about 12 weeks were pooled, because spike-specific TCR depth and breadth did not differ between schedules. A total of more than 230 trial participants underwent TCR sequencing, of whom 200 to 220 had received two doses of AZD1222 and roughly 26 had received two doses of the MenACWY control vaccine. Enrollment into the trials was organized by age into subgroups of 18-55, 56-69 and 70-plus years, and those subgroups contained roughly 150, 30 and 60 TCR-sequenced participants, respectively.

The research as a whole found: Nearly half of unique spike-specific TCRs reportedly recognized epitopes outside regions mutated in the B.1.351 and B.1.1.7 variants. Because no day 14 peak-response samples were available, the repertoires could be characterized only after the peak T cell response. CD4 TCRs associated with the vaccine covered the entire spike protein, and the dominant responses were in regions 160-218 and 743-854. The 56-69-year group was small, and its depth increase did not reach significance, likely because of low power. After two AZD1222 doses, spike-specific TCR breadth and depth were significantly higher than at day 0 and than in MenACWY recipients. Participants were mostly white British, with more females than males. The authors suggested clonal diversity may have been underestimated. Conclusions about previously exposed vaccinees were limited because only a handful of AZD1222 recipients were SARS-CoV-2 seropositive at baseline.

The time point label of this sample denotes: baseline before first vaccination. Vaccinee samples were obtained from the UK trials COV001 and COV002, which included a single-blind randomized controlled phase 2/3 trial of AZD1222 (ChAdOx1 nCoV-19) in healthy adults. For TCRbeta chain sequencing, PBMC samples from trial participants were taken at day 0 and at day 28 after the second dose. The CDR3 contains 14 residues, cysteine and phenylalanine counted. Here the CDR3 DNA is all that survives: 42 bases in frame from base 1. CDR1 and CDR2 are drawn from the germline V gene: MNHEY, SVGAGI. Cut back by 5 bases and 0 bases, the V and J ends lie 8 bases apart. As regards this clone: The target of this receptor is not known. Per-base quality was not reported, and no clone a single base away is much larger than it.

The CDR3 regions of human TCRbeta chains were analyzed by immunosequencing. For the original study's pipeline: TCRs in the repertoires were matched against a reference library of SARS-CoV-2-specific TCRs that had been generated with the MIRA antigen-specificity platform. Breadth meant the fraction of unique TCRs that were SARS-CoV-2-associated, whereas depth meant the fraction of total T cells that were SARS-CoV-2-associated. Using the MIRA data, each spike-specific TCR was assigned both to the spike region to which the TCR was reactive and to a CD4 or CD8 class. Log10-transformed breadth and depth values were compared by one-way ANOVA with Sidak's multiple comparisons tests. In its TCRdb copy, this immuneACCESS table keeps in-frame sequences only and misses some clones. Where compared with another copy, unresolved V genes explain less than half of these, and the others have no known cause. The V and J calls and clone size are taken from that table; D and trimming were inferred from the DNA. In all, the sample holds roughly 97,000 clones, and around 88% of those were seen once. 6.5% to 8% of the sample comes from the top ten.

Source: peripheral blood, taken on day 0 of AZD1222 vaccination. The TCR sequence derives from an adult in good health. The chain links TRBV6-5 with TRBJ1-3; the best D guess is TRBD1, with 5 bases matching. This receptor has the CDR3 CASSLDNSGNTIYF. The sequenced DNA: TGTGCCAGCAGTCTGGACAACTCTGGAAACACCATATATTTT.